This T cell receptor beta chain emerged from a study of shared clonotypes between healthy human individuals. All donors qualified as healthy HIV-negative adults and had experienced no recent acute infections or vaccinations. Nashville, Tennessee was home to all donors, who were Caucasian adults. The study, taken as a whole, reports: Tissues were not sampled, only blood, and their repertoires likely differ.

Points on this clone: Its antigen is as yet unknown.

Deletions cut 7 bases from V and 0 bases from J, with 10 bases between. The CDR3 is 12 amino acids. CDR1 GTSNPN and CDR2 SVGIG come from the germline V gene (reference sequence). Deep was the level used in running the assay. Using immunoSEQ multiplex PCR, the repertoire was profiled, and TCRdb retains in-frame clones only, with some absent. The sample holds over 400,000 clones, approximately 80% seen once. V gene TRBV30 combines with J gene TRBJ2-7; tentative D call: TRBD1 (6 bases). Sequencing used PBMCs. This TCR derives from a woman between 40 and 55 years old in good health. Some clones in this sample may be carry-over from other donors' samples. DNA for the CDR3: TGTGCCTTGGACAGCGTCTCCTACGAGCAGTACTTC. Amino acids: CALDSVSYEQYF.